This T cell receptor beta chain was identified during a study of PD-1 blockade in classical Hodgkin lymphoma. Clones were read by immunoSEQ multiplex PCR, and TCRdb kept only the in-frame ones, dropping some. The sample has around 13,000 clones, around 80% seen once. Brentuximab vedotin exposure varied among the patients, all of whom had relapsed after autologous stem cell transplantation. Researchers pulled CD8+ T cells out of thawed PBMCs using magnetic negative selection. This CDR3 contains 13 residues. Germline V gene lookup returns CDR1 MNHEY and CDR2 SVGAGI. V lost 4 bases, J lost 4 bases, and 10 bases lay in between.

The specimen comprised CD8+ T cells from blood, sampled at baseline. The sequence was collected from a human donor with classical Hodgkin lymphoma. This chain connects TRBV6-5 to TRBJ1-1, with a possible D match to TRBD1 (5 bases). The CDR3 nucleotides are TGTGCCAGCAGTTGGGACGCACGCACTGAAGCTTTCTTT. Encoded protein: CASSWDARTEAFF.